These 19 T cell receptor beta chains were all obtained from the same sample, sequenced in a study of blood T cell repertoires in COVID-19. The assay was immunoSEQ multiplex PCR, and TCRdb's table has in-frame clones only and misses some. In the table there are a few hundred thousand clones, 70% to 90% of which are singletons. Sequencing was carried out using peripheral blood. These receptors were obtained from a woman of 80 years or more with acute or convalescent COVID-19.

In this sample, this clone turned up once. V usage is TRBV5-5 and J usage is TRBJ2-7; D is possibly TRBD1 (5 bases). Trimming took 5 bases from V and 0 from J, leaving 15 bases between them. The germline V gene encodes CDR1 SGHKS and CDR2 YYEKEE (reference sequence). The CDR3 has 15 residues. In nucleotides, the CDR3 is TGTGCCAGCAGTTACAGGTTACCGAGCTCCTACGAGCAGTACTTC. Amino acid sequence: CASSYRLPSSYEQYF.

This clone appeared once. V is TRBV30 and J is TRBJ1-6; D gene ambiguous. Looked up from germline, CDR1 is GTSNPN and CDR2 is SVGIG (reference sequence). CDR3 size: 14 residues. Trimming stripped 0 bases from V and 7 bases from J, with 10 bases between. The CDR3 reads CAWSVLGLNSPLHF. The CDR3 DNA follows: TGTGCCTGGAGTGTACTAGGGTTGAATTCACCCCTCCACTTT.

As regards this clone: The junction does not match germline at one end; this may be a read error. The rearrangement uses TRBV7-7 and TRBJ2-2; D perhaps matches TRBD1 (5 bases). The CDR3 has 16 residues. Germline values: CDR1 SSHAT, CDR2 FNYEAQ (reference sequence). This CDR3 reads CASSAIGDANTGELFF. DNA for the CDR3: TGTGCTAGCAGCGCTATAGGGGATGCGAACACCGGGGAGCTGTTTTTT. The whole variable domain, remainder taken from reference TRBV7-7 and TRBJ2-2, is GAGVSQSPRYKVTKRGQDVTLRCDPISSHATLYWYQQALGQGPEFLTYFNYEAQPDKSGLPSDRFSAERPEGSISTLTIQRTEQRDSAMYRCASSAIGDANTGELFFGEGSRLTVL.

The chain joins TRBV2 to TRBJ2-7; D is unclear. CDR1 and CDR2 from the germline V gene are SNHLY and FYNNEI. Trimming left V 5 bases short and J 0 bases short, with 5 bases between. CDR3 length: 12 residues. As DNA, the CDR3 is TGTGCCAGCAGTTCCCTCTCCTACGAGCAGTACTTC. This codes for CASSSLSYEQYF.

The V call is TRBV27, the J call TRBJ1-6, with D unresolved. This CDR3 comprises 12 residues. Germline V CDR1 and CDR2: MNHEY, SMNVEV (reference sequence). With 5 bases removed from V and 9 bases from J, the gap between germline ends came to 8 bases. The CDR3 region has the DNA TGTGCCAGCAGTACCCCTACTTCACCCCTCCACTTT. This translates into CASSTPTSPLHF.

CDR3 sequence reads: CASSPTSFYEQYF. CDR3 DNA: TGTGCCAGTAGTCCTACTAGTTTCTACGAGCAGTACTTC. The V call is TRBV19, the J call TRBJ2-7; a weak D match, TRBD2 (5 bases). Per the germline V gene, CDR1 is LNHDA and CDR2 is SQIVND (reference sequence). V was cut by 5 bases and J by 3 bases, with 11 bases left in between. There are 13 residues in the CDR3. Full variable domain (outside the CDR3, taken from reference TRBV19 and TRBJ2-7): DGGITQSPKYLFRKEGQNVTLSCEQNLNHDAMYWYRQDPGQGLRLIYYSQIVNDFQKGDIAEGYSVSREKKESFPLTVTSAQKNPTAFYLCASSPTSFYEQYFGPGTRLTVT.

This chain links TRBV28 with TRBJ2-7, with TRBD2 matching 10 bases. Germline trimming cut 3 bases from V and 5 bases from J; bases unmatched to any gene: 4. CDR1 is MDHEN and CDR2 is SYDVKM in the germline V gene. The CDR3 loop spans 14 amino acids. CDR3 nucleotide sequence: TGTGCCAGCAGTTTCCTAGCGGGAGTCAACGAGCAGTACTTC. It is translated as CASSFLAGVNEQYF.

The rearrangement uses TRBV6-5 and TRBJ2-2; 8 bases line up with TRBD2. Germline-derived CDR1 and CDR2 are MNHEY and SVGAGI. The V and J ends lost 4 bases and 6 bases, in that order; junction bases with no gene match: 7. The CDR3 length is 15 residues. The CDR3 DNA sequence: TGTGCCAGCAGTTCCTGGACTAGCCTCGCCGGGGAGCTGTTTTTT. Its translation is CASSSWTSLAGELFF.

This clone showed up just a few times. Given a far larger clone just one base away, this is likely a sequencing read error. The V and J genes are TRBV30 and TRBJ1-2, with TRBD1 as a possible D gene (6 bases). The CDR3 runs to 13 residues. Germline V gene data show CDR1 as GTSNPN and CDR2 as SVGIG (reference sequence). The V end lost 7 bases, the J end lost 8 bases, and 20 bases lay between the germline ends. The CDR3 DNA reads TGTGCCTACCACGACGGGGGGCCGGGGGGCTACACCTTC. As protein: CAYHDGGPGGYTF.

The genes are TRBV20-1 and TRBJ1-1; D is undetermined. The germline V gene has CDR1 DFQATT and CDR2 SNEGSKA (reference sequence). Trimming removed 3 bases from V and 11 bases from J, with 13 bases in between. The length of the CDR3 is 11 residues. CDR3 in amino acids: CSASDNQNAFF. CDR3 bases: TGCAGTGCTAGTGACAACCAGAATGCTTTCTTT.

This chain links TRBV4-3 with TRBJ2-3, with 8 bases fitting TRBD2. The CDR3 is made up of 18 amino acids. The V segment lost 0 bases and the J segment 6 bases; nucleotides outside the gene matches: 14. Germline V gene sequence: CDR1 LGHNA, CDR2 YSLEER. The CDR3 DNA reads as TGCGCCAGCAGCCAAGATCTCGCCCGGACTAGCCCGATTGATACGCAGTATTTT. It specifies CASSQDLARTSPIDTQYF.

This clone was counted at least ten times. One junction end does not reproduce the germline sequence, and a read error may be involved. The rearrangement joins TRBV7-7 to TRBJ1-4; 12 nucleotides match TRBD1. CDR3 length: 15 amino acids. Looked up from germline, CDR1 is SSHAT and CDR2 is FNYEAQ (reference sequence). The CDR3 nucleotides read TGTGCTAGCAGCTTGGGACAGGGGGCGGACGAAAAACTGTTTTTT. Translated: CASSLGQGADEKLFF.

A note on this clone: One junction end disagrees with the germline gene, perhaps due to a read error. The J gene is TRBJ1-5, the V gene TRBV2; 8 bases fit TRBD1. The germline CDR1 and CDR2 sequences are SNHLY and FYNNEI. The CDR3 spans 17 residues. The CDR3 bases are TGTGCCAGCATTGAAGGGACAGGCTGGGCTAATGGGCAGCCCCAGCATTTT. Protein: CASIEGTGWANGQPQHF.

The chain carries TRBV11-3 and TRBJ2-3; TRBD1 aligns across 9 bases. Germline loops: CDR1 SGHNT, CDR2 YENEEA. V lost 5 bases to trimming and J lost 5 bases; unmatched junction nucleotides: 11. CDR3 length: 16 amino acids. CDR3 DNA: TGTGCCAGCAGCCGACCGCCGGGACAGGGACAAGATACGCAGTATTTT. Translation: CASSRPPGQGQDTQYF.

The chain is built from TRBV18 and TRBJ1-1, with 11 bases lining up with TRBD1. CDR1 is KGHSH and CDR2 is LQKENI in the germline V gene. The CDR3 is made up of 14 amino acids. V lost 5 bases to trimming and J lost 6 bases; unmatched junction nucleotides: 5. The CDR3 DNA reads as TGTGCCAGCTCATTCGGACAGGGGGCCGCTGAAGCTTTCTTT. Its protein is CASSFGQGAAEAFF.

This CDR3 is CASSPRQNTEAFF. CDR3 DNA: TGTGCCAGCTCACCGAGGCAGAACACTGAAGCTTTCTTT. V gene TRBV18 combines with J gene TRBJ1-1; no definite D call. Trimming took 3 bases from V and 1 from J, leaving 6 bases between them. Per germline, CDR1 KGHSH and CDR2 LQKENI. This CDR3 is built from 13 residues.

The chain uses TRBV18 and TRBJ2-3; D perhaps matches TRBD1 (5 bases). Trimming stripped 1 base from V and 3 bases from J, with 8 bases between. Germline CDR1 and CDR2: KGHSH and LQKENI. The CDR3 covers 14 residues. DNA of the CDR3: TGTGCCAGCTCACCACGGGGCGAGACAGATACGCAGTATTTT. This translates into CASSPRGETDTQYF.

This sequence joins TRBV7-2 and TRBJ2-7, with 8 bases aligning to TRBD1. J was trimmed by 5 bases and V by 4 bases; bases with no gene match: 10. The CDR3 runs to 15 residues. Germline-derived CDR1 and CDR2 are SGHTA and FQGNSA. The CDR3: CASSSDQGARNEQYF. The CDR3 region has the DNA TGTGCCAGCAGCTCCGACCAGGGGGCAAGGAACGAGCAGTACTTC.

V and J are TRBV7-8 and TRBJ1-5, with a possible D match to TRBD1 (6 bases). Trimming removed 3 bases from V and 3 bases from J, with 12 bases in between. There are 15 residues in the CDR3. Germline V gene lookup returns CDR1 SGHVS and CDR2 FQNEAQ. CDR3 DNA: TGTGCCAGCAGCTTTACTTCAGGGGACAATCAGCCCCAGCATTTT. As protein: CASSFTSGDNQPQHF.